The 28 T cell receptor beta chains below come from one sample, sequenced in a study of control samples from healthy donors and cancer patients. Clones were sequenced by immunoSEQ multiplex PCR, and TCRdb holds only the in-frame ones, with some missing. The sample carries 120,000 or so clones, about 89% recorded once. The source material was blood. The source is a man aged 50 to 60 in good health.

The rearrangement joins TRBV10-3 to TRBJ2-7; D may correspond to TRBD1 or TRBD2 (5 bases each). Deletions cut 4 bases from V and 6 bases from J, with 10 bases between. In germline, CDR1 is ENHRY, CDR2 SYGVKD. The CDR3 contains 12 residues. CDR3 sequence: CAISGDRSEQYF. In DNA form, the CDR3 reads TGTGCCATCAGTGGGGACCGAAGCGAGCAGTACTTC.

The chain joins TRBV5-1 to TRBJ2-1; TRBD2 aligns across 9 bases. J lost 6 bases, V lost 0 bases, and 4 bases had no gene match. Germline CDR1 SGHRS, CDR2 YFSETQ. The CDR3 is 15 residues long. The CDR3 coding sequence is TGCGCCAGCAGCTTGGACAGCGGGGGGTCCAATGAGCAGTTCTTC. Residues: CASSLDSGGSNEQFF.

This chain uses TRBV3-1 (or the pseudogene TRBV3-2) with TRBJ1-6, with D perhaps TRBD1 (6 bases). Germline V gene lookup returns CDR1 LGHDT and CDR2 YNNKEL (reference sequence). CDR3 length: 15 amino acids. The V end lost 2 bases, the J end lost 7 bases, and 12 bases lay between the germline ends. The CDR3 coding sequence is TGTGCCAGCAGCCAATATTTACAGGGAAATTCACCCCTCCACTTT. This translates into CASSQYLQGNSPLHF.

The chain joins TRBV5-1 to TRBJ1-5; D remains ambiguous. The CDR3 consists of 14 residues. Between the trimmed V and J ends, which lost 0 bases and 6 bases, there was a span of 10 bases. Germline CDR1 is SGHRS and CDR2 is YFSETQ. CDR3 region: CASSLEGAAQPQHF. In DNA form, the CDR3 reads TGCGCCAGCAGCTTGGAGGGAGCCGCTCAGCCCCAGCATTTT.

This clone was picked up a small number of times. The chain employs TRBV6-5 and TRBJ1-5; 7 bases align to TRBD1. V was pared by 2 bases and J by 4 bases, with 5 bases of the junction left unmatched. In germline, CDR1 is MNHEY, CDR2 SVGAGI. The CDR3 has 15 amino acids. The CDR3: CASSYHRGENQPQHF. The CDR3 DNA sequence: TGTGCCAGCAGTTACCACAGGGGCGAAAATCAGCCCCAGCATTTT.

This chain joins TRBV19 and TRBJ1-5; possibly TRBD1 for D (6 bases). The CDR3 has 13 residues. V was shortened by 3 bases and J by 4 bases, with 7 bases between the two germline ends. The germline V gene encodes CDR1 LNHDA and CDR2 SQIVND (reference sequence). CDR3 nucleotide sequence: TGTGCCAGTAGTATGGGGACAAATCAGCCCCAGCATTTT. Its translation is CASSMGTNQPQHF.

This chain uses TRBV10-3 with TRBJ1-1; D perhaps matches TRBD1 (6 bases). This CDR3 contains 14 residues. Trimming pared 6 bases from V and 0 bases from J, leaving 11 bases between. CDR1 is ENHRY, CDR2 SYGVKD, per germline. This CDR3 is CAISGGLLNTEAFF. The CDR3, as DNA: TGTGCCATCAGCGGGGGGCTTCTGAACACTGAAGCTTTCTTT.

The rearrangement joins TRBV5-4 to TRBJ2-1; the match to TRBD1 covers 12 bases. The V gene end was trimmed by 4 bases and the J gene end by 6 bases; junction bases not matched to a gene: 8. This CDR3 has 16 residues. Per germline, CDR1 SGHNT and CDR2 YYREEE (reference sequence). The CDR3 is CASSRRDRGRINEQFF. Written as DNA, the CDR3 is TGTGCCAGCAGCCGCCGGGACAGGGGGCGAATCAATGAGCAGTTCTTC.

The chain is built from TRBV6-6 and TRBJ1-2, with D possibly TRBD1 on 6 matching bases. V gave up 0 bases and J gave up 8 bases, with 16 bases separating them. CDR3 size: 15 residues. Per the germline V gene, CDR1 is MNHNY and CDR2 is SVGAGI (reference sequence). The DNA of the CDR3 is TGTGCCAGCAGTTACTCCATCATGGGGGCGTCGGGCTACACCTTC. This encodes CASSYSIMGASGYTF.

The genes are TRBV5-1 and TRBJ2-2; 9 bases align to TRBD1. Trimming cost V 1 base and J 7 bases; bases outside gene matches: 5. The CDR3 consists of 15 residues. Germline assignment: CDR1 SGHRS and CDR2 YFSETQ. The CDR3 loop reads CASSLTGGAGGELFF. In DNA, the CDR3 is TGCGCCAGCAGCTTGACAGGGGGCGCAGGCGGGGAGCTGTTTTTT. Supplemented by reference TRBV5-1 and TRBJ2-2, the full variable domain reads KAGVTQTPRYLIKTRGQQVTLSCSPISGHRSVSWYQQTPGQGLQFLFEYFSETQRNKGNFPGRFSGRQFSNSRSEMNVSTLELGDSALYLCASSLTGGAGGELFFGEGSRLTVL.

The chain has TRBV18 and TRBJ2-5, with 8 positions matching TRBD1. The CDR3 runs to 15 residues. Trimming at V came to 3 bases and at J to 4 bases, leaving 7 bases not matched to a gene. Germline CDR1 KGHSH, CDR2 LQKENI. The CDR3 is CASSPVTGGIETQYF. CDR3 DNA sequence: TGTGCCAGCTCACCTGTAACAGGGGGAATAGAGACCCAGTACTTC.

This clone was recorded once. V usage is TRBV15 and J usage is TRBJ2-3; the D is unclear. V shed 0 bases and J shed 4 bases, with 14 bases lying between them. The CDR3 loop spans 16 amino acids. Germline V lookup: CDR1 LNHNV, CDR2 YYDKDF (reference sequence). This chain's CDR3 is CATSRETPVVSDTQYF. As DNA, the CDR3 is TGTGCCACCAGCAGAGAAACACCAGTCGTTTCAGATACGCAGTATTTT.

To note about this clone: Other DNA sequences in this sample translate to the same CDR3. The rearrangement uses TRBV25-1 and TRBJ2-5; 7 nucleotides line up with TRBD1. CDR3 length: 14 amino acids. The trim removed 2 bases at V and 4 bases at J, leaving 4 bases unmatched. Germline V gene sequence: CDR1 MGHDK, CDR2 SYGVNS. CDR3 sequence (DNA): TGTGCCAGCAGTGAACGGGACAGCCGAGAGACCCAGTACTTC. Its protein is CASSERDSRETQYF.

This clone has a single count. This chain connects TRBV7-2 to TRBJ1-1; tentatively, D is TRBD1 (5 bases). Germline V gene data show CDR1 as SGHTA and CDR2 as FQGNSA. The V end lost 3 bases, the J end lost 6 bases, and 8 bases lay between the germline ends. The CDR3 contains 12 residues. CDR3 DNA sequence: TGTGCCAGCAGCTTGTGGGGCCCTGAAGCTTTCTTT. Encoded protein: CASSLWGPEAFF.

This clone was seen just once. V is TRBV27 and J is TRBJ2-3; D unresolved. V lost 2 bases to trimming and J lost 0 bases, with 6 bases between them. This CDR3 comprises 14 residues. Germline V lookup: CDR1 MNHEY, CDR2 SMNVEV (reference sequence). CDR3 nucleotide sequence: TGTGCCAGCAGTTTAGGGTTTAGCACAGATACGCAGTATTTT. The encoded protein is CASSLGFSTDTQYF.

V is TRBV6-5 and J is TRBJ1-3, with TRBD1 as a possible D gene (6 bases). The ends were cut back, 2 bases at V and 5 bases at J, with 7 bases in the middle. Germline V gene data show CDR1 as MNHEY and CDR2 as SVGAGI. The CDR3 totals 13 residues. The CDR3 loop is CASSYDRRNTIYF. The DNA for the CDR3 is TGTGCCAGCAGTTACGACAGGCGAAACACCATATATTTT.

The CDR3 here is CSVREDYGYTF. In DNA form, the CDR3 reads TGCAGCGTCAGGGAGGACTATGGCTACACCTTC. The rearrangement links TRBV29-1 to TRBJ1-2, with D possibly matching TRBD1 (5 bases). The CDR3 covers 11 residues. Germline-derived CDR1 and CDR2 are SQVTM and ANQGSEA. The germline V and J ends were trimmed by 6 bases and 3 bases, with 8 bases remaining between them.

In the case of this clone: The sample holds other DNA sequences that translate to the same CDR3. CDR3 bases: TGCGCCAGCAGCTTGGACACGAACACTGAAGCTTTCTTT. As protein: CASSLDTNTEAFF. This chain links TRBV5-1 with TRBJ1-1, with no clear D. This CDR3 region has 13 residues. CDR1 and CDR2 from the germline V gene are SGHRS and YFSETQ. V was pared by 0 bases and J by 1 base, with 4 bases between.

The chain is built from TRBV7-9 and TRBJ2-1; D may match TRBD1 or TRBD2 (5 bases each). The CDR3 covers 16 residues. The V gene's germline CDR1 is SEHNR and CDR2 FQNEAQ (reference sequence). The germline V and J ends were trimmed by 3 bases and 7 bases, with 19 bases remaining between them. The CDR3 protein is CASSFAGTPRRNEQFF. The CDR3 bases are TGTGCCAGCAGCTTCGCCGGGACCCCCAGAAGAAATGAGCAGTTCTTC.

The chain employs TRBV6-5 and TRBJ1-6, with a tentative D call TRBD1 (5 bases). Germline loops: CDR1 MNHEY, CDR2 SVGAGI. Trimming cost V 4 bases and J 0 bases, with 10 bases left between them. This CDR3 contains 16 residues. Here the CDR3 reads CASSFRVSSYNSPLHF. In nucleotides, the CDR3 is TGTGCCAGCAGTTTCAGGGTTAGCTCCTATAATTCACCCCTCCACTTT.

The chain links TRBV30 to TRBJ2-3, with TRBD1 matching 11 bases. Germline values: CDR1 GTSNPN, CDR2 SVGIG (reference sequence). The CDR3 extends over 15 amino acids. V was pared by 8 bases and J by 1 base, with 8 bases of the junction left unmatched. CDR3 sequence reads: CASRRDRGGTDTQYF. CDR3 nucleotide sequence: TGTGCCAGCCGCCGGGACAGGGGGGGCACAGATACGCAGTATTTT.

V gene TRBV24-1 combines with J gene TRBJ2-5, with D unclear. CDR1 and CDR2 from the germline V gene are KGHDR and SFDVKD. V was pared by 3 bases and J by 3 bases, with 4 bases between. The CDR3 contains 12 residues. This CDR3 reads CATSDLEETQYF. The DNA for the CDR3 is TGTGCCACCAGTGATCTAGAAGAGACCCAGTACTTC.

The chain employs TRBV9 and TRBJ2-6; the D gene is possibly TRBD1 (7 bases). Germline lookup yields CDR1 SGDLS and CDR2 YYNGEE. V lost 3 bases, J lost 2 bases, and 18 bases lay in between. The CDR3 contains 18 residues. This chain's CDR3 is CASSGATGDWAGANVLTF. The CDR3 DNA is TGTGCCAGCAGCGGAGCCACAGGGGACTGGGCTGGGGCCAACGTCCTGACTTTC.

This clone came up once. The J gene is TRBJ2-1, the V gene TRBV11-2; no definite D call. V was shortened by 1 base and J by 9 bases, with 7 bases between the two germline ends. This CDR3 comprises 12 residues. Germline V gene lookup returns CDR1 SGHAT and CDR2 FQNNGV. The chain's CDR3 is CASSLGGGEQFF. As DNA, the CDR3 is TGTGCCAGCAGCTTAGGTGGTGGTGAGCAGTTCTTC.

The rearrangement links TRBV7-2 to TRBJ2-2; 10 positions match TRBD2. V trimming: 5 bases; J trimming: 4 bases; junction bases outside the gene matches: 7. Germline CDR1 is SGHTA and CDR2 is FQGNSA. CDR3 size: 16 residues. The CDR3 nucleotides are TGTGCCAGCAGCAGTACTAGCGGGGAGGGCACCGGGGAGCTGTTTTTT. It codes for CASSSTSGEGTGELFF.

The V call is TRBV2, the J call TRBJ2-3; TRBD2 aligns across 9 bases. With 3 bases clipped from V and 3 bases from J, the junction kept 1 base outside the gene matches. The V gene's germline CDR1 is SNHLY and CDR2 FYNNEI. The CDR3 spans 14 residues. CDR3 sequence (DNA): TGTGCCAGCAGTGAGCTAGCGGGGACAGATACGCAGTATTTT. It translates to CASSELAGTDTQYF.

The rearrangement links TRBV19 to TRBJ1-1; TRBD1 is a possible D gene (5 bases). There are 17 residues in the CDR3. V lost 1 base and J lost 1, with 16 bases in between. CDR1 and CDR2 from the germline V gene are LNHDA and SQIVND (reference sequence). The CDR3 reads CASSIVIGRGSNTEAFF. CDR3 in DNA: TGTGCCAGTAGTATAGTGATAGGAAGGGGCTCGAACACTGAAGCTTTCTTT.

In DNA, the CDR3 is TGCGCCAGCAGCCAAACACAGGGGAACACTGAAGCTTTCTTT. It yields the protein CASSQTQGNTEAFF. The rearrangement links TRBV4-3 to TRBJ1-1, with D possibly TRBD1 on 6 matching bases. Germline V lookup: CDR1 LGHNA, CDR2 YSLEER. The CDR3 has 14 amino acids. Trimming removed 2 bases at V and 1 base at J, with 8 bases between.